Sequencing of this TCR beta chain was carried out in a study of T-cell reconstitution after alpha-beta-depleted transplantation in children. Preparation of the TCRbeta library was carried out with unique molecular identifiers. Each CDR3 protein gets one entry after TCRdb re-called the PCR reads with MiXCR. The table lists 300,000 to 400,000 distinct CDR3 sequences, around 25% of them singletons, with approximately 10% in the top ten. This clonotype was seen only a few times. The antigen remains unidentified. Study-level points and caveats: One year post-transplant, T-cell counts and diversity were largely derived from T cells produced anew. Alpha-beta T cells present about two months after transplant were reported to originate from several hundred expanded graft clones. At day 60, the high TCRbeta diversity found in some patients originated from recipient T cells and thymic progenitors that had survived.

This CDR3 has 14 residues. V trimming: 4 bases; J trimming: 7 bases; junction bases outside the gene matches: 10. The germline V gene encodes CDR1 SQVTM and CDR2 ANQGSEA. The chain carries TRBV29-1 and TRBJ2-1; TRBD1 matches 7 bases. The sequence came from a male patient younger than 18 who had a stem cell transplant for acute lymphoblastic leukemia, so the T cells may come from the graft donor. Sequencing used PBMCs, mostly from graft donor cells, obtained 180 days after TCRalphabeta/CD19-depleted stem cell transplant. CDR3 sequence reads: CSVAYRGVGNEQFF. The CDR3 bases are TGCAGCGTTGCATACAGGGGTGTGGGGAATGAGCAGTTCTTC.